The 14 T cell receptor beta chains reported below all come from one sample, sequenced in a study of technical replicates of blood from a handful of donors. Measured with immunoSEQ multiplex PCR; TCRdb has only the in-frame clones, and not every one. The sample holds about 89,000 clones, just under 95% seen once. Sample: T cells isolated from PBMCs. These receptors were obtained from a human donor in good health.

The sample holds one count of this clone. Relative to the germline gene, one junction end is altered; a read error may explain this. The CDR3 sequence: CASSLWATSGRNTQYF. In nucleotides, the CDR3 is TGTGCCAGCAGCTTATGGGCGACTAGCGGGAGGAATACGCAGTATTTT. The J gene is TRBJ2-3, the V gene TRBV27, with 13 bases identical to TRBD2. Germline assignment: CDR1 MNHEY and CDR2 SMNVEV (reference sequence). The CDR3 spans 16 residues.

The genes are TRBV6-5 and TRBJ2-1; 9 bases agree with TRBD1. Germline V gene lookup returns CDR1 MNHEY and CDR2 SVGAGI. The ends lost 2 bases at V and 7 bases at J; junction bases unmatched: 0. This CDR3 contains 13 residues. CDR3 in DNA: TGTGCCAGCAGTTACGACAGGGGGAATGAGCAGTTCTTC. Encoded protein: CASSYDRGNEQFF.

This clone was seen more than once but under ten times. The chain joins TRBV5-1 to TRBJ2-7, with 9 bases identical to TRBD1. Trimming took 3 bases from V and 1 from J; bases not matched to a gene: 5. Germline-derived CDR1 and CDR2 are SGHRS and YFSETQ. The CDR3 extends over 15 amino acids. CDR3 sequence: CASSYTGGNSYEQYF. In nucleotides, the CDR3 is TGCGCCAGCAGCTACACAGGGGGCAATTCCTACGAGCAGTACTTC.

The chain combines TRBV5-4 with TRBJ2-7; TRBD1 aligns across 10 bases. The CDR3 is 16 residues long. J was trimmed by 2 bases and V by 4 bases; bases with no gene match: 9. Per the germline V gene, CDR1 is SGHNT and CDR2 is YYREEE (reference sequence). The CDR3 sequence is CASSQGPGQGTYEQYF. DNA for the CDR3: TGTGCCAGCAGCCAAGGACCGGGACAGGGGACCTACGAGCAGTACTTC.

The chain joins TRBV7-2 to TRBJ2-2, with D unresolved. The CDR3 contains 11 residues. Between the trimmed V and J ends, which lost 3 bases and 7 bases, there was a span of 3 bases. Looked up from germline, CDR1 is SGHTA and CDR2 is FQGNSA. The CDR3 reads CASSFRGELFF. In DNA, the CDR3 is TGTGCCAGCAGCTTTCGCGGGGAGCTGTTTTTT.

V is TRBV5-4 and J is TRBJ2-5, with D hard to call. V dropped 5 bases and J dropped 4 bases, with 15 bases sitting between them. The CDR3 is made up of 14 amino acids. The germline V gene has CDR1 SGHNT and CDR2 YYREEE (reference sequence). The DNA for the CDR3 is TGTGCCAGCAGGTCTTCGGAGATACGAGAGACCCAGTACTTC. This gives the protein CASRSSEIRETQYF.

The DNA of the CDR3 is TGTGCCAGCCGCCGAGGGAGCGGATATGGCTACACCTTC. Translated: CASRRGSGYGYTF. V gene TRBV5-4 combines with J gene TRBJ1-2; D is unclear. Germline V CDR1 and CDR2: SGHNT, YYREEE (reference sequence). V was trimmed by 7 bases and J by 5 bases, leaving 15 bases between them. CDR3 length: 13 residues. Full variable domain (rest looked up from reference TRBV5-4 and TRBJ1-2): ETGVTQSPTHLIKTRGQQVTLRCSSQSGHNTVSWYQQALGQGPQFIFQYYREEENGRGNFPPRFSGLQFPNYSSELNVNALELDDSALYLCASRRGSGYGYTFGSGTRLTVV.

The chain couples TRBV27 to TRBJ2-5; weak D call: TRBD2 (6 bases). This CDR3 is 16 amino acids long. V was clipped by 3 bases and J by 1 base, with 15 bases between them. The germline V gene has CDR1 MNHEY and CDR2 SMNVEV (reference sequence). This CDR3 is CASSLRLAGPQETQYF. CDR3 sequence (DNA): TGTGCCAGCAGTTTGAGGCTTGCGGGGCCCCAAGAGACCCAGTACTTC.

This clone is a singleton in its sample. CDR3 residues: CATSSQGTANEQFF. Written as DNA, the CDR3 is TGTGCCACCAGCAGTCAAGGGACAGCGAATGAGCAGTTCTTC. The V call is TRBV15, the J call TRBJ2-1; 7 bases align to TRBD1. V dropped 3 bases and J dropped 7; count of bases not matched to a gene: 6. The germline CDR1 and CDR2 sequences are LNHNV and YYDKDF (reference sequence). The CDR3 totals 14 residues.

The gene calls are TRBV28 and TRBJ2-7; 12 bases line up with TRBD2. This CDR3 has 16 amino acids. Trimming took 5 bases from V and 3 from J; bases not matched to a gene: 8. Germline CDR1 reads MDHEN; CDR2 reads SYDVKM. CDR3 protein: CASSPGLAGFHYEQYF. The CDR3 DNA follows: TGTGCCAGCAGTCCCGGACTAGCGGGATTTCACTACGAGCAGTACTTC. Full variable domain (missing parts from reference TRBV28 and TRBJ2-7): DVKVTQSSRYLVKRTGEKVFLECVQDMDHENMFWYRQDPGLGLRLIYFSYDVKMKEKGDIPEGYSVSREKKERFSLILESASTNQTSMYLCASSPGLAGFHYEQYFGPGTRLTVT.

The rearrangement uses TRBV4-1 and TRBJ1-1; D possibly corresponds to TRBD1 (5 bases). The CDR3 is 15 residues long. The V gene's germline CDR1 is MGHRA and CDR2 YSYEKL. V was trimmed by 4 bases and J by 4 bases, leaving 16 bases between them. The CDR3 region is CASSPEFDSLTEAFF. The CDR3 DNA sequence: TGCGCCAGCAGCCCCGAATTCGACAGCCTCACTGAAGCTTTCTTT.

The chain has TRBV30 and TRBJ1-2; possible D gene TRBD1, 6 bases. Trimming removed 7 bases at V and 3 bases at J, with 15 bases between. Germline CDR1 and CDR2: GTSNPN and SVGIG (reference sequence). There are 13 residues in the CDR3. The CDR3 region has the DNA TGTGCCTCCTCTGGACAGAACTACTATGGCTACACCTTC. Encoded protein: CASSGQNYYGYTF.

V usage is TRBV4-1 and J usage is TRBJ2-1; TRBD2 matches 12 bases. This CDR3 spans 17 amino acids. The trim removed 5 bases at V and 4 bases at J, leaving 9 bases unmatched. Germline CDR1 and CDR2: MGHRA and YSYEKL. This CDR3 is CASSTRRTSGVYNEQFF. The CDR3 bases are TGCGCCAGCAGCACACGGCGGACTAGCGGGGTATACAATGAGCAGTTCTTC.

The chain is built from TRBV4-1 and TRBJ1-1; tentative D call: TRBD1 (5 bases). With 1 base removed from V and 5 bases from J, the gap between germline ends came to 17 bases. The CDR3 extends over 16 amino acids. Germline CDR1 reads MGHRA; CDR2 reads YSYEKL. CDR3 amino acids: CASSQVSAGSFTEAFF. The DNA for the CDR3 is TGCGCCAGCAGCCAAGTTTCGGCAGGGTCTTTTACTGAAGCTTTCTTT.